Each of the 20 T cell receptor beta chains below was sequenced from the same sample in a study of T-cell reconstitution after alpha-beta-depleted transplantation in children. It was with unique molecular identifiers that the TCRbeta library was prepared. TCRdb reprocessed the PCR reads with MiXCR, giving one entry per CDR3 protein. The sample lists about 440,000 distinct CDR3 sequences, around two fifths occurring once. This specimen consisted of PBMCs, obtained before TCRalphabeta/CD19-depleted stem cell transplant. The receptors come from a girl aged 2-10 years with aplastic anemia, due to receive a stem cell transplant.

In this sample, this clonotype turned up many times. The CDR3 region is CASSSRQTPEQYF. Here the CDR3 DNA reads TGTGCCAGCAGTTCTCGGCAGACGCCCGAGCAGTACTTC. The chain joins TRBV12-3 or TRBV12-4 to TRBJ2-7, with D unclear. Between the trimmed V and J ends, which lost 4 bases and 6 bases, there was a span of 13 bases. CDR3 length equals 13 residues.

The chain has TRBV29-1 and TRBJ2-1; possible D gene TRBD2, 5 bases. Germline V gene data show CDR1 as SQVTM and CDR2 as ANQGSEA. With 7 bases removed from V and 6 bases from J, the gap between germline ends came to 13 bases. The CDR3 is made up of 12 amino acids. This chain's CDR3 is CSAEGLPNEQFF. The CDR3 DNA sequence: TGCAGCGCCGAGGGTCTACCCAATGAGCAGTTCTTC.

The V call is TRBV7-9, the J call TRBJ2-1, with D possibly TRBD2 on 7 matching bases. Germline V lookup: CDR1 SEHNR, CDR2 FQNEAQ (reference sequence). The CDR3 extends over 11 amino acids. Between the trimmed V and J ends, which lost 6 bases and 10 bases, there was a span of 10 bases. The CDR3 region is CASRGGTEQFF. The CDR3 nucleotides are TGTGCCAGCAGGGGGGGGACAGAGCAGTTCTTC. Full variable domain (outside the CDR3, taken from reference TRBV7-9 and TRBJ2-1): DTGVSQNPRHKITKRGQNVTFRCDPISEHNRLYWYRQTLGQGPEFLTYFQNEAQLEKSRLLSDRFSAERPKGSFSTLEIQRTEQGDSAMYLCASRGGTEQFFGPGTRLTVL.

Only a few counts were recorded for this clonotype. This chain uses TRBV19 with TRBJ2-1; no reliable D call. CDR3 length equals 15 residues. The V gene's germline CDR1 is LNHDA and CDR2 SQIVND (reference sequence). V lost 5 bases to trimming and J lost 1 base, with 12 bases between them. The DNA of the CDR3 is TGTGCCAGTAGTGACTCATCGGTATCCTACAATGAGCAGTTCTTC. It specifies CASSDSSVSYNEQFF.

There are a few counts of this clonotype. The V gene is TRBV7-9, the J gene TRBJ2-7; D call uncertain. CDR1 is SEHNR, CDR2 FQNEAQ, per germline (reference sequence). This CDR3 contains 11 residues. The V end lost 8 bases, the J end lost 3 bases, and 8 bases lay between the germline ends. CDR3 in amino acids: CASGLYYEQYF. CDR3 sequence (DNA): TGTGCCAGCGGCCTCTACTACGAGCAGTACTTC.

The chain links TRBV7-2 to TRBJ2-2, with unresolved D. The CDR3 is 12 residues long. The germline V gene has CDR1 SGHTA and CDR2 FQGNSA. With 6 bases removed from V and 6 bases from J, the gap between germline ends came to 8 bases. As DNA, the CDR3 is TGTGCCAGCAGGTCAAGGTCCGGGGAGCTGTTTTTT. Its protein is CASRSRSGELFF.

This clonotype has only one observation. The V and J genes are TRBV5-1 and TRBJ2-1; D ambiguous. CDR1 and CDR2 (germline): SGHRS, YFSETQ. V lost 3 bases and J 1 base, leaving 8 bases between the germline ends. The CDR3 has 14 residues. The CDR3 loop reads CASSSHESYNEQFF. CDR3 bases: TGCGCCAGCAGCTCCCACGAATCCTACAATGAGCAGTTCTTC.

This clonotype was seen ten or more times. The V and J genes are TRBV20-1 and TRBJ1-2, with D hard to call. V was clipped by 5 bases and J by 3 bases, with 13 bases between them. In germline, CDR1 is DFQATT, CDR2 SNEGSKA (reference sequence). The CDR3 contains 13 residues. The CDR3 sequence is CSARSSPDYGYTF. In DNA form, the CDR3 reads TGCAGTGCTCGATCCTCGCCGGACTATGGCTACACCTTC.

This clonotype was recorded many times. CDR3 coding DNA: TGTGCCAGCAGTTATGAAGCGGGAGGGACCGGGGAGCTGTTTTTT. Translated, it gives CASSYEAGGTGELFF. The chain is built from TRBV6-5 and TRBJ2-2; 10 bases fit TRBD2. The V segment lost 3 bases and the J segment 5 bases; nucleotides outside the gene matches: 3. Germline V gives CDR1 MNHEY, CDR2 SVGAGI. The CDR3 runs to 15 residues.

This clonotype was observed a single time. CDR3 nucleotide sequence: TGTGCCAGCAGCTTGGGACACCCGAGAGAGCAGTACTTC. It translates to CASSLGHPREQYF. The genes are TRBV7-9 and TRBJ2-7, with D perhaps matching TRBD1 (6 bases). Germline V gives CDR1 SEHNR, CDR2 FQNEAQ (reference sequence). The CDR3 spans 13 residues. V lost 3 bases, J lost 7 bases, and 13 bases lay in between.

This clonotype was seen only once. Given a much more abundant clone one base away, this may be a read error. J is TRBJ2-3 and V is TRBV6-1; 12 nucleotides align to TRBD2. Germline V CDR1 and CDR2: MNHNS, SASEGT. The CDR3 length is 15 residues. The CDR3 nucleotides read TGTGCCAGCAGTCCGCCGACTAGCGGGAGAGATGCGCAGTATTTT. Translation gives CASSPPTSGRDAQYF.

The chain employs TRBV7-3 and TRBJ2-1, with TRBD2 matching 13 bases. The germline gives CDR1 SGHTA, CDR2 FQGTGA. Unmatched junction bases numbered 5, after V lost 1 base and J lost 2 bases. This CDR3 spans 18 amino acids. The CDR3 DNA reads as TGTGCCAGCAGCTTAAAACTAGCGGGGGGGATGGCCTACAATGAGCAGTTCTTC. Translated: CASSLKLAGGMAYNEQFF. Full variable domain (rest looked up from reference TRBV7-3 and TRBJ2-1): GAGVSQTPSNKVTEKGKYVELRCDPISGHTALYWYRQSLGQGPEFLIYFQGTGAADDSGLPNDRFFAVRPEGSVSTLKIQRTERGDSAVYLCASSLKLAGGMAYNEQFFGPGTRLTVL.

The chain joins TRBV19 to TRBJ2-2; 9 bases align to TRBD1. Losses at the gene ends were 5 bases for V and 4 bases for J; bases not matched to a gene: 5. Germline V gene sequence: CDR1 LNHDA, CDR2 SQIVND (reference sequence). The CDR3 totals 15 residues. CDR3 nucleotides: TGTGCCAGTAGTGTCCGGGACAGGGCCACCGGGGAGCTGTTTTTT. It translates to CASSVRDRATGELFF.

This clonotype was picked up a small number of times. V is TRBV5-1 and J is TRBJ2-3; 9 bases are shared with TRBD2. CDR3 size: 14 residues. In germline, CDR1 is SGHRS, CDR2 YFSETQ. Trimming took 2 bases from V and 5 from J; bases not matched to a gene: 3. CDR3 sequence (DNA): TGCGCCAGCAGCTTCAGAGCGGGAGGAGATACGCAGTATTTT. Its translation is CASSFRAGGDTQYF.

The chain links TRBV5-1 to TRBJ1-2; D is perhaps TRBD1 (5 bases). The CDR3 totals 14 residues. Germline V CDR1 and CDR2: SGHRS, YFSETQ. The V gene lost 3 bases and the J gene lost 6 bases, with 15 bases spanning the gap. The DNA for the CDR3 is TGCGCCAGCAGCTGGGGCGGGACGGATCATGGCTACACCTTC. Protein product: CASSWGGTDHGYTF.

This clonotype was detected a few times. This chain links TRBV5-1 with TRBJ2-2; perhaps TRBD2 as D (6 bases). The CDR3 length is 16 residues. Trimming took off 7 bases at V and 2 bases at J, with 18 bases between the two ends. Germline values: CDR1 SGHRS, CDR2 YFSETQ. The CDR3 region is CASSRRLVGNTGELFF. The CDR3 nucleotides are TGCGCCAGCTCGCGGCGACTAGTGGGAAACACCGGGGAGCTGTTTTTT.

CDR3 bases: TGCAGTGCTAGAGGCCCGGGAATTCAAGGGTCCATCGACACCATATATTTT. Translation: CSARGPGIQGSIDTIYF. The chain employs TRBV20-1 and TRBJ1-3; unclear D gene. V was shortened by 1 base and J by 8 bases, with 24 bases between the two germline ends. Germline CDR1 DFQATT, CDR2 SNEGSKA (reference sequence). This CDR3 contains 17 residues.

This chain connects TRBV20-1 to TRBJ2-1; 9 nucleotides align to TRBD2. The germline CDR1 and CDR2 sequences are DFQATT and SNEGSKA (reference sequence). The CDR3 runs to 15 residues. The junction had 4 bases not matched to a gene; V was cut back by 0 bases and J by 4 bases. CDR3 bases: TGCAGTGCTAGAGATGAGAGCGGGAGGTACAATGAGCAGTTCTTC. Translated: CSARDESGRYNEQFF.

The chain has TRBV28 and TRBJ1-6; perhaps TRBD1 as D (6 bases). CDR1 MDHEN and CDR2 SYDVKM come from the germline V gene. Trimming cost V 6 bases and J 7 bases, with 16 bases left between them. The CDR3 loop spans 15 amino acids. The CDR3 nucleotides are TGTGCCAGCAGCAACCCCTCAGGGGTAAATTCACCCCTCCACTTT. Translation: CASSNPSGVNSPLHF.

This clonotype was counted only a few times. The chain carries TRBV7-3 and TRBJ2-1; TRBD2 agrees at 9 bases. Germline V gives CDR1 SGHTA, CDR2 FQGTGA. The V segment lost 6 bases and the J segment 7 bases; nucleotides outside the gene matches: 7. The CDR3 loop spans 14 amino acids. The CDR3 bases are TGTGCCAGCAGTCCTATAGCGGGAGTGAATGAGCAGTTCTTC. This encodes CASSPIAGVNEQFF.